This T cell receptor (beta chain) comes out of a study of blood T cells in healthy people across ages. Caucasian individuals from Russia who were healthy and aged about 6 to 95 acted as donors. About this clonotype itself: Antigen: not known.

Trimming removed 6 bases from V and 0 bases from J; junction bases left unmatched: 7. The CDR3 extends over 15 amino acids. Germline V gives CDR1 MNHEY, CDR2 SMNVEV (reference sequence). Together with a sample-barcoded 5' primer, a J-beta primer mix was included in a second PCR lasting about 6 to 11 cycles. Each CDR3 protein gets one entry after TCRdb re-called the 5' RACE reads with MiXCR. The sample records hundreds of thousands of distinct CDR3 sequences, 53% being singletons. General study points: The study found more naive CD4+ cells and higher diversity in long-lived than aged donors.

The sequence was obtained from a man at least 80 years old in good health. The chain combines TRBV27 with TRBJ2-7; 8 positions match TRBD1. Sequenced input: blood. CDR3 nucleotides: TGTGCCAGCAGAAGGCCGGGACAGGTCTCCTACGAGCAGTACTTC. This sequence encodes CASRRPGQVSYEQYF.